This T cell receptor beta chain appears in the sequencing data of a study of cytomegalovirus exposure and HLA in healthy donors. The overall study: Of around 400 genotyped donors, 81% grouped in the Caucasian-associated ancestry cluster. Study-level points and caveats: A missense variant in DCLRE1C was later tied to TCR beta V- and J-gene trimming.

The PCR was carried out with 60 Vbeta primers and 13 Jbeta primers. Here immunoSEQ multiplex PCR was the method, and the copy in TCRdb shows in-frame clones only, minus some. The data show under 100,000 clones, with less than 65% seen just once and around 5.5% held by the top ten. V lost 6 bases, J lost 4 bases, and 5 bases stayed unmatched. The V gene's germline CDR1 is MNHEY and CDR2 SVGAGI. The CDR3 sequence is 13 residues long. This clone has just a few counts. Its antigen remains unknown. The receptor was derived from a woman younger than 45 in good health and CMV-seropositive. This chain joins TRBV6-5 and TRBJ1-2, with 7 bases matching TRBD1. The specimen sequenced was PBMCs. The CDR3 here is CASSKGDSYGYTF. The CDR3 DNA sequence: TGTGCCAGCAGCAAGGGGGACAGCTATGGCTACACCTTC.